The next 7 T cell receptor beta chains were all read from a single sample in a study of blood T cell repertoires in COVID-19. Clones were sequenced by immunoSEQ multiplex PCR, and TCRdb holds only the in-frame ones, with some missing. The sample records roughly 190,000 clones, 82% being singletons. The sequenced sample consisted of peripheral blood. All receptors come from a woman aged 60-75 years with COVID-19, enrolled during active disease.

The chain couples TRBV4-1 to TRBJ1-4; D perhaps matches TRBD1 (5 bases). The CDR3 sequence is 12 residues long. Trimming removed 2 bases at V and 12 bases at J, with 10 bases between. CDR1 and CDR2 (germline): MGHRA, YSYEKL. This CDR3 is CASSQPTGELFF. CDR3 bases: TGCGCCAGCAGCCAACCCACAGGAGAACTGTTTTTT.

The chain links TRBV5-1 to TRBJ1-1, with 8 positions matching TRBD1. Unmatched junction bases numbered 7, after V lost 4 bases and J lost 5 bases. Germline CDR1 SGHRS, CDR2 YFSETQ. The CDR3 contains 14 residues. This chain's CDR3 is CASSAGQGKTEAFF. CDR3 DNA sequence: TGCGCCAGCAGCGCCGGACAGGGAAAGACTGAAGCTTTCTTT.

V and J are TRBV9 and TRBJ2-2; 11 nucleotides match TRBD2. Trimming cost V 4 bases and J 3 bases; bases outside gene matches: 2. The CDR3 spans 15 residues. Per germline, CDR1 SGDLS and CDR2 YYNGEE. DNA for the CDR3: TGTGCCAGCAGCCATAGCGGGAGGGACACCGGGGAGCTGTTTTTT. This codes for CASSHSGRDTGELFF.

This chain uses TRBV21-1 with TRBJ2-5; TRBD2 was called by the table and not checked on the DNA. TRBV21-1 is listed as a pseudogene. The CDR3 is 17 residues long. The CDR3 region is CASSPKTSGRGGETQYF. The CDR3 DNA sequence: TGTGCCAGCAGCCCCAAAACTAGCGGGAGGGGGGGAGAGACCCAGTACTTC.

This clone was seen only once. V usage is TRBV7-2 and J usage is TRBJ2-5; D may be TRBD1 (5 bases). This CDR3 spans 13 amino acids. The germline V and J ends were trimmed by 3 bases and 4 bases, with 9 bases remaining between them. Germline assignment: CDR1 SGHTA and CDR2 FQGNSA. CDR3 nucleotides: TGTGCCAGCAGCTTTCCAGGGCTAGAGACCCAGTACTTC. It specifies CASSFPGLETQYF.

This chain links TRBV10-3 with TRBJ1-5; TRBD1 aligns across 8 bases. The CDR3 is 13 amino acids. The trim removed 10 bases at V and 5 bases at J, leaving 7 bases unmatched. Germline V gene data show CDR1 as ENHRY and CDR2 as SYGVKD. CDR3 sequence reads: CATQGVGYQPQHF. CDR3 bases: TGTGCCACACAGGGGGTCGGGTATCAGCCCCAGCATTTT.

This rearrangement joins TRBV7-9 to TRBJ1-5; 7 nucleotides agree with TRBD1. Per germline, CDR1 SEHNR and CDR2 FQNEAQ (reference sequence). The CDR3 consists of 16 residues. Losses at the gene ends were 2 bases for V and 7 bases for J; bases not matched to a gene: 11. CDR3 loop: CASSLFARGAEQPQHF. As DNA, the CDR3 is TGTGCCAGCAGCTTATTTGCCAGGGGGGCAGAACAGCCCCAGCATTTT.